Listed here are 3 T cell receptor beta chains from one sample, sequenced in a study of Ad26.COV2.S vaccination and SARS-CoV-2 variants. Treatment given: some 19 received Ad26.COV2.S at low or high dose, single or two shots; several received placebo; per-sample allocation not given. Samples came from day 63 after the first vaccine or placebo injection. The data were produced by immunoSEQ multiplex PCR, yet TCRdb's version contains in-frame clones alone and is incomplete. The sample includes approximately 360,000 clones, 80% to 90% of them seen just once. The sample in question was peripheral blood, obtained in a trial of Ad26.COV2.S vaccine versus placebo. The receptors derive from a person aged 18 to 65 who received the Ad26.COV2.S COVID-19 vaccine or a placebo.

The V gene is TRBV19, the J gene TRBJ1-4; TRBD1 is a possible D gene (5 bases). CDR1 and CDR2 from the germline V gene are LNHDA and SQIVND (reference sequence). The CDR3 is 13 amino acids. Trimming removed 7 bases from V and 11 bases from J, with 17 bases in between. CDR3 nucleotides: TGTGCCAGTAAGGTCGGGGGGAGAGATAAACTGTTTTTT. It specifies CASKVGGRDKLFF.

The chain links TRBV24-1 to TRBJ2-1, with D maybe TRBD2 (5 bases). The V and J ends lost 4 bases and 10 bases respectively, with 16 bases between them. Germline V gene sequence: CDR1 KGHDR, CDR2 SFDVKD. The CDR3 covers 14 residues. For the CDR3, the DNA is TGTGCCACCAGTGAAGAGACTACTTCTCGGGAGCAGTTCTTC. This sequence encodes CATSEETTSREQFF.

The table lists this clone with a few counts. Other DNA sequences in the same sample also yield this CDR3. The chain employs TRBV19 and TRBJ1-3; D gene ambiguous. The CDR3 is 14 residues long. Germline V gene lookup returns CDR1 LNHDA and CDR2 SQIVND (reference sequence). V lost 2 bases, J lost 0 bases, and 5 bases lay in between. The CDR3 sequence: CASSITSSGNTIYF. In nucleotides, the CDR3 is TGTGCCAGTAGTATAACCAGCTCTGGAAACACCATATATTTT.